These T cell receptor beta chains were read from a single sample in a study of sequential checkpoint blockade in melanoma. Assay: immunoSEQ multiplex PCR; the TCRdb copy retains only in-frame clones and omits some. The sample lists 3,000 or so clones; about a fifth were seen once. The sequenced sample was tumor tissue (inferred from file names), obtained from a patient given nivolumab and ipilimumab in sequence. These receptor sequences come from a human donor with melanoma. The CDR3 runs from the conserved cysteine through the conserved F or W. D genes are given only for firm matches. Expanded clones are given a class, and other clones once, few, many or no size at all.

length: 13; J: TRBJ1-2; size: NA; V: TRBV10-3; D: NA; CDR3: CAISESGRLGYTF; DNA: TGTGCCATCAGTGAGTCGGGGCGTCTTGGCTACACCTTC
length: 15; J: TRBJ2-2; size: NA; V: TRBV15; D: NA; CDR3: CATSRVTVETGELFF; DNA: TGTGCCACCAGCAGAGTGACAGTGGAGACCGGGGAGCTGTTTTTT
length: 14; J: TRBJ1-3; size: medium-sized; V: TRBV11-3; D: NA; CDR3: CASSPPAERNTIYF; DNA: TGTGCCAGCAGCCCCCCCGCAGAACGAAACACCATATATTTT
length: 13; J: TRBJ1-1; size: NA; V: TRBV6-8; D: NA; CDR3: CAISKQGDTEAFF; DNA: TGTGCCATCAGTAAACAGGGCGACACTGAAGCTTTCTTT
length: 13; J: TRBJ1-3; size: many; V: TRBV7-2; D: NA; CDR3: CASSSISGNTIYF; DNA: TGTGCCAGCAGCTCTATCTCTGGAAACACCATATATTTT
length: 14; J: TRBJ2-7; size: NA; V: TRBV11-3; D: NA; CDR3: CASSLKGWGAEQYF; DNA: TGTGCCAGCAGCTTGAAGGGATGGGGGGCCGAGCAGTACTTC
length: 15; J: TRBJ2-3; size: NA; V: TRBV11-3; D: NA; CDR3: CASSIWGGHTDTQYF; DNA: TGTGCCAGCAGCATATGGGGGGGGCACACAGATACGCAGTATTTT
length: 14; J: TRBJ2-7; size: NA; V: TRBV18; D: TRBD1; CDR3: CASSGTGRSYEQYF; DNA: TGTGCCAGCTCGGGGACAGGGCGCTCCTACGAGCAGTACTTC
length: 13; J: TRBJ2-5; size: few; V: TRBV9; D: NA; CDR3: CASSGDYQETQYF; DNA: TGTGCCAGCAGTGGGGACTACCAAGAGACCCAGTACTTC
length: 13; J: TRBJ1-1; size: medium-sized; V: TRBV30; D: TRBD1; CDR3: CAWSRGGLTEAFF; DNA: TGTGCCTGGAGTAGAGGGGGCTTAACTGAAGCTTTCTTT
length: 13; J: TRBJ2-6; size: NA; V: TRBV23-1; D: NA; CDR3: CASTGTRANVLTF; DNA: TGCGCCAGCACCGGGACACGCGCCAACGTCCTGACTTTC
length: 17; J: TRBJ2-5; size: many; V: TRBV11-3; D: NA; CDR3: CASSLTSSQAGLETQYF; DNA: TGTGCCAGCAGCCTGACTTCTTCCCAGGCCGGGCTGGAGACCCAGTACTTC
length: 15; J: TRBJ2-3; size: few; V: TRBV6-8; D: TRBD1; CDR3: CAIRTGQGAIDTQYF; DNA: TGTGCCATCAGGACGGGACAGGGGGCAATAGATACGCAGTATTTT
length: 16; J: TRBJ1-2; size: few; V: TRBV6-1; D: NA; CDR3: CASSEAQSGRAYGYTF; DNA: TGTGCCAGCAGTGAAGCGCAATCTGGCAGGGCGTATGGCTACACCTTC
length: 14; J: TRBJ1-3; size: medium-sized; V: TRBV11-3; D: NA; CDR3: CASSYRDTPDTIYF; DNA: TGTGCCAGCAGCTACCGGGACACCCCGGACACCATATATTTT
length: 18; J: TRBJ1-3; size: few; V: TRBV7-6; D: TRBD1; CDR3: CASSFDRTGISSGNTIYF; DNA: TGTGCCAGCAGCTTTGACCGGACAGGGATTTCCTCTGGAAACACCATATATTTT
length: 17; J: TRBJ1-1; size: NA; V: TRBV5-1; D: NA; CDR3: CASTPPLVGGGETEAFF; DNA: TGCGCCAGCACTCCCCCTCTAGTGGGCGGGGGGGAGACTGAAGCTTTCTTT
length: 15; J: TRBJ2-7; size: NA; V: TRBV11-3; D: NA; CDR3: CASSSPAATSWEQYF; DNA: TGTGCCAGCAGCTCCCCGGCGGCTACCAGTTGGGAGCAGTACTTC
length: 14; J: TRBJ2-7; size: NA; V: TRBV11-3; D: NA; CDR3: CASSILRVSYEQYF; DNA: TGTGCCAGCAGCATCCTCCGGGTCTCCTACGAGCAGTACTTC
length: 14; J: TRBJ1-4; size: medium-sized; V: TRBV11-3; D: NA; CDR3: CASSFSLGTEKLFF; DNA: TGTGCCAGCAGCTTTAGTCTCGGGACCGAAAAACTGTTTTTT
length: 18; J: TRBJ2-7; size: NA; V: TRBV6-8; D: TRBD2; CDR3: CASSASAGGYKSSYEQYF; DNA: TGTGCCAGCAGTGCCTCAGCGGGGGGTTATAAAAGCTCCTACGAGCAGTACTTC
length: 15; J: TRBJ2-5; size: many; V: TRBV11-3; D: TRBD2; CDR3: CASSSGLAVGGTQYF; DNA: TGTGCCAGCAGCTCCGGACTAGCGGTGGGGGGGACCCAGTACTTC
length: 16; J: TRBJ2-7; size: NA; V: TRBV5-1; D: TRBD1; CDR3: CASSLGHRDSSYEQYF; DNA: TGCGCCAGCAGCTTGGGGCACCGGGACAGCTCCTACGAGCAGTACTTC
length: 14; J: TRBJ2-6; size: NA; V: TRBV6-1; D: NA; CDR3: CASSEVSGANVLTF; DNA: TGTGCCAGCAGTGAAGTCTCTGGGGCCAACGTCCTGACTTTC
length: 16; J: TRBJ2-1; size: NA; V: TRBV4-1; D: TRBD1; CDR3: CASSQDPGGFYNEQFF; DNA: TGCGCCAGCAGCCAAGATCCAGGGGGCTTCTACAATGAGCAGTTCTTC
length: 13; J: TRBJ2-1; size: NA; V: TRBV14; D: NA; CDR3: CASSQGLPNEQFF; DNA: TGTGCCAGCAGCCAAGGACTACCCAATGAGCAGTTCTTC
length: 14; J: TRBJ2-4; size: few; V: TRBV19; D: TRBD2; CDR3: CASASGREGNIQYF; DNA: TGTGCCAGTGCCAGTGGGAGGGAGGGGAACATTCAGTACTTC
length: 15; J: TRBJ2-5; size: few; V: TRBV6-8; D: NA; CDR3: CASSYRALQAETQYF; DNA: TGTGCCAGCAGTTACCGGGCCTTGCAGGCAGAGACCCAGTACTTC
length: 20; J: TRBJ2-5; size: NA; V: TRBV5-1; D: TRBD2; CDR3: CASSQDLVLGTSGMGETQYF; DNA: TGCGCCAGCAGCCAAGATCTGGTATTGGGGACTAGCGGGATGGGAGAGACCCAGTACTTC
length: 19; J: TRBJ1-3; size: medium-sized; V: TRBV11-3; D: NA; CDR3: CASSPDRLNFWVAGNTIYF; DNA: TGTGCCAGCAGCCCCGACAGGCTTAACTTCTGGGTTGCTGGAAACACCATATATTTT
length: 15; J: TRBJ1-4; size: medium-sized; V: TRBV11-3; D: TRBD1; CDR3: CASSQRQGADEKLFF; DNA: TGTGCCAGCAGCCAAAGACAGGGGGCGGATGAAAAACTGTTTTTT
length: 15; J: TRBJ1-3; size: NA; V: TRBV6-8; D: NA; CDR3: CASKTPGQRRNTIYF; DNA: TGTGCCAGCAAAACACCGGGCCAACGGAGGAACACCATATATTTT
length: 16; J: TRBJ1-1; size: NA; V: TRBV5-1; D: TRBD1; CDR3: CASRLGQGGGNTEAFF; DNA: TGCGCCAGCAGGCTGGGACAGGGGGGCGGGAACACTGAAGCTTTCTTT
length: 13; J: TRBJ2-7; size: few; V: TRBV9; D: NA; CDR3: CASSVGLFNEQYF; DNA: TGTGCCAGCAGCGTAGGGCTTTTTAACGAGCAGTACTTC
length: 15; J: TRBJ2-1; size: NA; V: TRBV6-8; D: TRBD1; CDR3: CASSWDREGGDEQFF; DNA: TGTGCCAGCAGTTGGGACAGGGAAGGAGGAGATGAGCAGTTCTTC
length: 16; J: TRBJ1-3; size: few; V: TRBV15; D: NA; CDR3: CATSHGPRGSGNTIYF; DNA: TGTGCCACCAGCCATGGTCCCCGGGGGTCTGGAAACACCATATATTTT
length: 14; J: TRBJ1-2; size: many; V: TRBV11-3; D: NA; CDR3: CASSLALSGYGYTF; DNA: TGTGCCAGCAGCTTGGCTTTGTCGGGTTATGGCTACACCTTC
length: 11; J: TRBJ2-7; size: few; V: TRBV6-7; D: NA; CDR3: CASSLEGLQYF; DNA: TGTGCCAGCAGCCTCGAGGGCTTGCAGTACTTC
length: 16; J: TRBJ2-2; size: medium-sized; V: TRBV11-3; D: TRBD1; CDR3: CASSLGGQGNTGELFF; DNA: TGTGCCAGCAGCCTAGGGGGACAGGGGAACACCGGGGAGCTGTTTTTT